This T cell receptor (beta chain) derives from a study of blood T cell repertoires in COVID-19. About the study: Sites in the United States, Italy and Spain provided acute and convalescent COVID-19 samples. The analysed material was cDNA or gDNA that came from T cells, B-cell-depleted T cells, or PBMCs.

The CDR3 is made up of 16 amino acids. The V end lost 3 bases, the J end lost 8 bases, and 22 bases lay between the germline ends. CDR1 is SGHRS, CDR2 YFSETQ, per germline. Per the authors' pipeline: Reference gene primer amplification yielded estimated nucleated cell counts. TCRdb's table, derived via immunoSEQ multiplex PCR, lists solely in-frame clones and lacks some. The DNA gave D and trimming, while V, J and clone size come from that table. The table records around 80,000 clones, around 89% of them present only once. The sequence was collected from a man aged 55 to 69 with acute or convalescent COVID-19. The rearrangement joins TRBV5-1 to TRBJ2-3; the D gene is possibly TRBD2 (7 bases). Sequencing was carried out using peripheral blood. CDR3 residues: CASSYSQAGIQGTQYF. The CDR3 nucleotides are TGCGCCAGCAGCTACTCGCAAGCGGGAATACAGGGTACGCAGTATTTT.